This TCR beta chain was recovered during a study of blood T cell repertoires in COVID-19. Turning to the study itself: Sources were T cells, B-cell-depleted T cells, or PBMCs; the material itself was cDNA or gDNA.

In the study's own analysis: Scientists estimated how many nucleated cells there were by amplifying reference gene primers. Measured with immunoSEQ multiplex PCR; TCRdb has only the in-frame clones, and not every one. That table gives V, J and clone size, and the DNA gave D and trimming. The sample comprises 15,000 to 20,000 clones, around 82% of which are singletons, and about 15% rests with the top ten. The V gene lost 3 bases and the J gene lost 3 bases, with 17 bases spanning the gap. The germline V gene encodes CDR1 DFQATT and CDR2 SNEGSKA (reference sequence). The CDR3 has 15 amino acids. V gene TRBV20-1 combines with J gene TRBJ1-2; TRBD1 might be the D (6 bases). The source of this sequence is a man aged 35 to 55 with active or convalescent COVID-19. Sequencing used peripheral blood. CDR3 nucleotide sequence: TGCAGTGCTAGTGTAGACGCCAGGGGCTACTATGGCTACACCTTC. Translation: CSASVDARGYYGYTF.